The 25 T cell receptor beta chains listed next were all sequenced from one sample in a study of blood T cell repertoires in COVID-19. TCRdb's table, derived via immunoSEQ multiplex PCR, lists solely in-frame clones and lacks some. The repertoire has about 300,000 clones, over 85% of them found once; the top ten carry approximately 2%. The source material was peripheral blood. These receptors all come from a woman aged 25 to 39 with COVID-19, enrolled during active disease.

The chain is built from TRBV2 and TRBJ2-3, with 9 bases lining up with TRBD1. V shed 8 bases and J 2 bases; nucleotides not matched to a gene: 14. Germline loops: CDR1 SNHLY, CDR2 FYNNEI. CDR3 length equals 17 residues. The CDR3 region is CASPRDRDPSPTDTQYF. DNA of the CDR3: TGTGCCAGCCCTCGGGACAGGGATCCTTCGCCCACAGATACGCAGTATTTT.

The V and J genes are TRBV27 and TRBJ1-4, with D possibly being TRBD1 (5 bases). V was shortened by 2 bases and J by 7 bases, with 11 bases between the two germline ends. Germline V gene lookup returns CDR1 MNHEY and CDR2 SMNVEV (reference sequence). CDR3 length equals 14 residues. In DNA form, the CDR3 reads TGTGCCAGCAGTTTAAGGGCAGGGATTGAAAAACTGTTTTTT. This encodes CASSLRAGIEKLFF.

The gene calls are TRBV5-1 and TRBJ2-3; tentatively, D is TRBD1 (6 bases). Looked up from germline, CDR1 is SGHRS and CDR2 is YFSETQ. This CDR3 is built from 14 residues. V was trimmed by 3 bases and J by 8 bases, leaving 16 bases between them. CDR3 in amino acids: CASSSNRVEGTQYF. The CDR3 DNA reads as TGCGCCAGCAGCTCCAACAGGGTCGAGGGTACGCAGTATTTT.

The chain joins TRBV10-3 to TRBJ1-5; possible D gene TRBD1, 6 bases. Trimming removed 3 bases from V and 6 bases from J, with 12 bases in between. Germline CDR1 reads ENHRY; CDR2 reads SYGVKD. CDR3 size: 14 residues. The CDR3 sequence is CAISEGGVSQPQHF. The CDR3 region has the DNA TGTGCCATCAGTGAAGGGGGGGTAAGTCAGCCCCAGCATTTT.

The chain has TRBV25-1 and TRBJ1-6, with a possible D match to TRBD1 (6 bases). CDR1 MGHDK and CDR2 SYGVNS come from the germline V gene. V lost 4 bases and J 8 bases, leaving 12 bases between the germline ends. This CDR3 has 14 amino acids. In DNA, the CDR3 is TGTGCCAGCAGTGCCCGACAGGCTTATTCACCCCTCCACTTT. It specifies CASSARQAYSPLHF.

This chain uses TRBV6-5 with TRBJ1-2; 8 bases are shared with TRBD1. Germline-derived CDR1 and CDR2 are MNHEY and SVGAGI. The CDR3 totals 15 residues. The junction had 10 bases not matched to a gene; V was cut back by 10 bases and J by 0 bases. CDR3 residues: CATRSGQGANYGYTF. CDR3 DNA sequence: TGTGCCACCAGAAGCGGACAGGGAGCTAACTATGGCTACACCTTC.

The rearrangement joins TRBV6-1 to TRBJ1-5; TRBD1 might be the D (6 bases). V was shortened by 4 bases and J by 2 bases, with 9 bases between the two germline ends. The CDR3 is 14 amino acids. In germline, CDR1 is MNHNS, CDR2 SASEGT. For the CDR3, the DNA is TGTGCCAGCAGTGTACAGGGTGGCAATCAGCCCCAGCATTTT. It codes for CASSVQGGNQPQHF.

There are a few counts of this clone. V and J are TRBV5-3 and TRBJ1-5; D unclear. TRBV5-3 is noted as an ORF with a role that remains uncertain. V was trimmed by 1 base and J by 6 bases, leaving 11 bases between them. CDR3 length: 14 amino acids. As DNA, the CDR3 is TGTGCCAGAAGCTTGCTCCATCCCAGTCAGCCCCAGCATTTT. It codes for CARSLLHPSQPQHF.

The genes are TRBV4-1 and TRBJ1-4, with a possible D match to TRBD1 (5 bases). The V end was cut by 0 bases, the J end by 8 bases, with 10 bases between. This CDR3 comprises 14 residues. Germline V CDR1 and CDR2: MGHRA, YSYEKL. The CDR3 reads CASSQDQGREKLFF. Written as DNA, the CDR3 is TGCGCCAGCAGCCAAGATCAGGGAAGAGAAAAACTGTTTTTT.

This clone was recorded once. V gene TRBV29-1 combines with J gene TRBJ1-2; 7 bases are shared with TRBD1. CDR1 is SQVTM, CDR2 ANQGSEA, per germline. With 6 bases clipped from V and 5 bases from J, the junction kept 15 bases outside the gene matches. This CDR3 spans 15 amino acids. The CDR3 DNA follows: TGCAGCGTGGGGATACAGGGGCGACTTGGATATGGCTACACCTTC. It is translated as CSVGIQGRLGYGYTF.

V and J are TRBV25-1 and TRBJ2-5, with 7 bases lining up with TRBD1. The CDR3 extends over 15 amino acids. V was clipped by 0 bases and J by 5 bases; unmatched bases: 6. Germline-derived CDR1 and CDR2 are MGHDK and SYGVNS. As DNA, the CDR3 is TGTGCCAGCAGTGAATACGAGGGGGCCAGGGAGACCCAGTACTTC. Translating it yields CASSEYEGARETQYF.

The chain joins TRBV9 to TRBJ2-3, with D tentatively TRBD1 (6 bases). Trimming pared 0 bases from V and 0 bases from J, leaving 11 bases between. This CDR3 has 16 residues. The germline V gene encodes CDR1 SGDLS and CDR2 YYNGEE. The CDR3 coding sequence is TGTGCCAGCAGCGTAGGTGTCAGGGGAAGCACAGATACGCAGTATTTT. This codes for CASSVGVRGSTDTQYF.

This chain joins TRBV5-1 and TRBJ2-5; 15 nucleotides match TRBD2. V was pared by 4 bases and J by 6 bases, with 4 bases of the junction left unmatched. This CDR3 has 15 amino acids. Germline assignment: CDR1 SGHRS and CDR2 YFSETQ. CDR3 residues: CASSGGLAGGQTQYF. The CDR3 region has the DNA TGCGCCAGCAGCGGAGGACTAGCGGGGGGGCAGACCCAGTACTTC. The variable domain in full, with the rest retrieved from reference TRBV5-1 and TRBJ2-5, is KAGVTQTPRYLIKTRGQQVTLSCSPISGHRSVSWYQQTPGQGLQFLFEYFSETQRNKGNFPGRFSGRQFSNSRSEMNVSTLELGDSALYLCASSGGLAGGQTQYFGPGTRLLVL.

The V and J genes are TRBV25-1 and TRBJ2-5, with 8 bases identical to TRBD2. The germline V gene encodes CDR1 MGHDK and CDR2 SYGVNS. The CDR3 is 14 residues long. J gave up 4 bases and V 3 bases, and 4 bases lay outside the gene matches. In DNA, the CDR3 is TGTGCCAGCAGTGACAGCGGGGGAAGAGAGACCCAGTACTTC. It is translated as CASSDSGGRETQYF.

V usage is TRBV5-4 and J usage is TRBJ1-5; D is perhaps TRBD1 (5 bases). Germline CDR1 reads SGHNT; CDR2 reads YYREEE (reference sequence). Trimming removed 0 bases at V and 7 bases at J, with 11 bases between. The CDR3 extends over 14 amino acids. CDR3 bases: TGTGCCAGCAGCTTGGAGTCGGGGGGGCAGCCCCAGCATTTT. This encodes CASSLESGGQPQHF.

The gene calls are TRBV10-3 and TRBJ2-7; a possible D gene is TRBD2 (5 bases). Germline V gives CDR1 ENHRY, CDR2 SYGVKD. The V gene lost 8 bases and the J gene lost 4 bases, with 15 bases spanning the gap. This CDR3 contains 13 residues. The CDR3 sequence is CAILSEGGYEQYF. CDR3 DNA sequence: TGTGCCATCCTTTCTGAGGGCGGTTACGAGCAGTACTTC.

This clone has just one count. The gene calls are TRBV5-4 and TRBJ1-4; D possibly corresponds to TRBD1 (6 bases). Germline values: CDR1 SGHNT, CDR2 YYREEE (reference sequence). Between the trimmed V and J ends, which lost 4 bases and 4 bases, there was a span of 17 bases. CDR3 length equals 16 residues. CDR3 loop: CASSRRDNGGNEKLFF. CDR3 DNA sequence: TGTGCCAGCAGCCGCCGGGACAATGGTGGTAATGAAAAACTGTTTTTT.

The CDR3 region has the DNA TGTGCCAGTAGTAGGGGGACAGCCGATAACTATTATGGCTACACCTTC. This sequence encodes CASSRGTADNYYGYTF. This rearrangement joins TRBV19 to TRBJ1-2, with 7 bases matching TRBD1. V was pared by 4 bases and J by 5 bases, with 13 bases of the junction left unmatched. This CDR3 contains 16 residues. Germline V gene data show CDR1 as LNHDA and CDR2 as SQIVND (reference sequence).

The rearrangement uses TRBV5-5 and TRBJ2-1, with D possibly matching TRBD2 (7 bases). The V end lost 3 bases, the J end lost 0 bases, and 10 bases lay between the germline ends. CDR1 is SGHKS and CDR2 is YYEKEE in the germline V gene (reference sequence). This CDR3 is 15 amino acids long. The CDR3 region is CASSSGGPSYNEQFF. As DNA, the CDR3 is TGTGCCAGCAGCTCCGGGGGGCCCTCCTACAATGAGCAGTTCTTC.

The DNA of the CDR3 is TGTGCCAGCAGTTGGAGCCAGTACAATCAGCCCCAGCATTTT. Translation: CASSWSQYNQPQHF. The chain recombines TRBV28 with TRBJ1-5; D is ambiguous. V lost 4 bases, J lost 3 bases, and 10 bases lay in between. In germline, CDR1 is MDHEN, CDR2 SYDVKM. There are 14 residues in the CDR3.

The rearrangement uses TRBV5-1 and TRBJ2-2; weak D call: TRBD1 (5 bases). The CDR3 is made up of 14 amino acids. Trimming left V 0 bases short and J 5 bases short, with 8 bases between. Germline CDR1 SGHRS, CDR2 YFSETQ. CDR3 residues: CASSLGAGTGELFF. CDR3 nucleotides: TGCGCCAGCAGCTTGGGGGCAGGGACCGGGGAGCTGTTTTTT.

In its sample, this clone was seen once. The V call is TRBV28, the J call TRBJ1-2; D not resolved. V gave up 5 bases and J gave up 4 bases, with 11 bases separating them. CDR1 MDHEN and CDR2 SYDVKM come from the germline V gene. The CDR3 spans 13 residues. CDR3 bases: TGTGCCAGCAGTGTGGGGAGGGTCTATGGCTACACCTTC. Translating it yields CASSVGRVYGYTF.

The gene calls are TRBV19 and TRBJ1-2; D may be TRBD1 (6 bases). Trimming removed 5 bases at V and 0 bases at J, with 13 bases between. Per the germline V gene, CDR1 is LNHDA and CDR2 is SQIVND (reference sequence). There are 15 residues in the CDR3. CDR3 protein: CASSLDRPPNYGYTF. CDR3 sequence (DNA): TGTGCCAGTAGTCTCGACAGGCCGCCTAACTATGGCTACACCTTC.

This clone was counted once. This sequence joins TRBV2 and TRBJ1-5; possible D gene TRBD1, 6 bases. Trimming removed 6 bases from V and 3 bases from J, with 15 bases in between. CDR3 length equals 15 residues. Germline CDR1 SNHLY, CDR2 FYNNEI. The chain's CDR3 is CASRNGGAYNQPQHF. The CDR3 DNA reads as TGTGCCAGCAGGAATGGGGGGGCTTACAATCAGCCCCAGCATTTT. Full variable domain (missing parts from reference TRBV2 and TRBJ1-5): EPEVTQTPSHQVTQMGQEVILRCVPISNHLYFYWYRQILGQKVEFLVSFYNNEISEKSEIFDDQFSVERPDGSNFTLKIRSTKLEDSAMYFCASRNGGAYNQPQHFGDGTRLSIL.

V usage is TRBV7-2 and J usage is TRBJ1-6; D remains ambiguous. The CDR3 has 15 amino acids. Trimming left V 0 bases short and J 7 bases short, with 10 bases between. The germline V gene has CDR1 SGHTA and CDR2 FQGNSA. Here the CDR3 DNA reads TGTGCCAGCAGCTTAGCACAACAGTGGAATTCACCCCTCCACTTT. Amino acids: CASSLAQQWNSPLHF.